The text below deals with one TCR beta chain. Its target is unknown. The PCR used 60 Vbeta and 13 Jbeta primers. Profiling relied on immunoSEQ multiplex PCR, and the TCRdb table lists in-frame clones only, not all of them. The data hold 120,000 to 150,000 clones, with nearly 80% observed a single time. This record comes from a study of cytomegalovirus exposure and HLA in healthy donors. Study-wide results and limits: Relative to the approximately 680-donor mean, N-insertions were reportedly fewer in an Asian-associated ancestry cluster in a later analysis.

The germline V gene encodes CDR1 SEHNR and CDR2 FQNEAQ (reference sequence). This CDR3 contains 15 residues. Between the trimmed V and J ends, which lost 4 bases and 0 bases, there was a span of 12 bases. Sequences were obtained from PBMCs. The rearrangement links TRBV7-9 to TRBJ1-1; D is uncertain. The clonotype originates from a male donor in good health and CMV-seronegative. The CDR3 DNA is TGTGCCAGCAGCTCCCAGGACGGGATGAACACTGAAGCTTTCTTT. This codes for CASSSQDGMNTEAFF.